Shown below are 3 T cell receptor beta chains from a single sample sequenced in a study of blood T cell repertoires in COVID-19. The data were produced by immunoSEQ multiplex PCR, yet TCRdb's version contains in-frame clones alone and is incomplete. Of tens of thousands of clones in the sample, roughly 80% are singletons; the top ten hold around 15%. The sample comprised peripheral blood. The source is a woman of 80 years or more with acute or convalescent COVID-19.

V and J are TRBV5-6 and TRBJ1-3, with 8 nucleotides matching TRBD1. J lost 4 bases, V lost 5 bases, and 8 bases had no gene match. This CDR3 contains 15 residues. The germline gives CDR1 SGHDT, CDR2 YYEEEE. The CDR3 DNA reads TGTGCCAGCAGGCCGACAGGGGCAGGAGGAAACACCATATATTTT. Translation gives CASRPTGAGGNTIYF.

The chain uses TRBV18 and TRBJ1-2, with D uncertain. This CDR3 comprises 13 residues. With 3 bases removed from V and 4 bases from J, the gap between germline ends came to 9 bases. Germline V gene lookup returns CDR1 KGHSH and CDR2 LQKENI. As DNA, the CDR3 is TGTGCCAGCTCACCCGGTCGGGTCTATGGCTACACCTTC. This translates into CASSPGRVYGYTF.

The J gene is TRBJ2-1, the V gene TRBV6-5, with a weak D call TRBD2 (6 bases). V dropped 6 bases and J dropped 5 bases, with 14 bases sitting between them. The CDR3 has 14 residues. Per germline, CDR1 MNHEY and CDR2 SVGAGI. DNA of the CDR3: TGTGCCAGCAGGCGCCAGGGCGGGAACAATGAGCAGTTCTTC. Encoded protein: CASRRQGGNNEQFF.